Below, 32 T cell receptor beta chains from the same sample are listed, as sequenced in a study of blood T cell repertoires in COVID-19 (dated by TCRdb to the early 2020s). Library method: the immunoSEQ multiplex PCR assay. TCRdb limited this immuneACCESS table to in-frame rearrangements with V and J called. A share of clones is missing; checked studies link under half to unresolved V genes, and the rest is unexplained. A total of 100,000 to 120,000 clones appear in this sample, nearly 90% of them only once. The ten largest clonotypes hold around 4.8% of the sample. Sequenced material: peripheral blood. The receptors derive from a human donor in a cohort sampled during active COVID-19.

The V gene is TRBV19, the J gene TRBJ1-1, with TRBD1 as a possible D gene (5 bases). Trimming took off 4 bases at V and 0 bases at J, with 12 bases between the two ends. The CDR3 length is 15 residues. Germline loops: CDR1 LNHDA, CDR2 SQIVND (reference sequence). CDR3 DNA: TGTGCCAGTAGTACCTGGGGGGAAGTGAACACTGAAGCTTTCTTT. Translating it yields CASSTWGEVNTEAFF.

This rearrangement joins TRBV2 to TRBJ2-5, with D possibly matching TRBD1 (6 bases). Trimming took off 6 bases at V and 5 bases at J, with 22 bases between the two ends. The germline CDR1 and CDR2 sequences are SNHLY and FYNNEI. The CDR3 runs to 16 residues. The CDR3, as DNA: TGTGCCAGCAGCCAAACTGGCAGACAGGCAGGGGAGACCCAGTACTTC. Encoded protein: CASSQTGRQAGETQYF.

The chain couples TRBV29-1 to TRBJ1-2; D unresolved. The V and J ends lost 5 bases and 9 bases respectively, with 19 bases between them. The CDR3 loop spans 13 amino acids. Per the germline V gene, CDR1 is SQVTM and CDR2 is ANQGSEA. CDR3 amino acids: CSVPTVQRLSYTF. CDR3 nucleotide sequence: TGCAGCGTTCCAACGGTGCAGCGATTGAGCTACACCTTC. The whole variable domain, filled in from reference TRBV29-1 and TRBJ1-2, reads SAVISQKPSRDICQRGTSLTIQCQVDSQVTMMFWYRQQPGQSLTLIATANQGSEATYESGFVIDKFPISRPNLTFSTLTVSNMSPEDSSIYLCSVPTVQRLSYTFGSGTRLTVV.

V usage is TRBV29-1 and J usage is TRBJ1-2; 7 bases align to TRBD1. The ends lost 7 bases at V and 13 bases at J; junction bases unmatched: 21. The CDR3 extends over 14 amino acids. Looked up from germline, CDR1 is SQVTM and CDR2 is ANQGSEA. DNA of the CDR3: TGCAGCGCTATACCGCGGGACAGTACTATGGTTTTCACCTTC. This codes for CSAIPRDSTMVFTF.

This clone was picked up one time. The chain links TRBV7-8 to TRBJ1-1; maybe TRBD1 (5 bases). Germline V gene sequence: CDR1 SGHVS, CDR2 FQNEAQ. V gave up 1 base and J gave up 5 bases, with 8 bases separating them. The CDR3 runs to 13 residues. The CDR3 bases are TGTGCCAGCAGCTTAGAATCAGGGACTGAAGCTTTCTTT. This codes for CASSLESGTEAFF.

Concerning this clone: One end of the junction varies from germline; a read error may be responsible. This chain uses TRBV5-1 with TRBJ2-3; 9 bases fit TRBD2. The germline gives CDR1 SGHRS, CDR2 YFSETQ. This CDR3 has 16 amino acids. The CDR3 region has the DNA TGCGCCCGCAGCTTCGGGCGGGGGGGGAGCACAGATACGCAGTATTTT. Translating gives CARSFGRGGSTDTQYF.

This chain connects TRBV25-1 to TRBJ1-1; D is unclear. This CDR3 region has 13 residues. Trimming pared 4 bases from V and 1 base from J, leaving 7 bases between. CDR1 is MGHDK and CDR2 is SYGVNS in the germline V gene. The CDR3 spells CASSAPGNTEAFF. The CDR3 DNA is TGTGCCAGCAGTGCTCCAGGGAACACTGAAGCTTTCTTT.

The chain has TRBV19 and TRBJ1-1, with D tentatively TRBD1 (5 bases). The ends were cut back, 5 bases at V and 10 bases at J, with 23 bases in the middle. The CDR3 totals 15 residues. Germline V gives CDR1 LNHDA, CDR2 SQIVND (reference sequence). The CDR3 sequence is CASSSVSDGRGGAFF. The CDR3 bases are TGTGCCAGTAGTTCCGTGTCTGATGGGCGGGGGGGAGCTTTCTTT.

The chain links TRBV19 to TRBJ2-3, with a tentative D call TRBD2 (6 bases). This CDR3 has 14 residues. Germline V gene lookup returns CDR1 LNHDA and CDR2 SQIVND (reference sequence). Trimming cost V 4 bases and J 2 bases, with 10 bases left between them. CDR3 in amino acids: CASSTGTDTDTQYF. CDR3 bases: TGTGCCAGTAGTACGGGGACTGACACAGATACGCAGTATTTT. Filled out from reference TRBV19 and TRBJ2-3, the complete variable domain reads DGGITQSPKYLFRKEGQNVTLSCEQNLNHDAMYWYRQDPGQGLRLIYYSQIVNDFQKGDIAEGYSVSREKKESFPLTVTSAQKNPTAFYLCASSTGTDTDTQYFGPGTRLTVL.

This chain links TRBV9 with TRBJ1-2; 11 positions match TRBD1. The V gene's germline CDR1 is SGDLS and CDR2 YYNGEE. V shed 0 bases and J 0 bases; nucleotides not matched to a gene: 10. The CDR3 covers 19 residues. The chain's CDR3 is CASSVATRGQGETNYGYTF. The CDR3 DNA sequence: TGTGCCAGCAGCGTAGCTACTCGGGGACAGGGGGAAACTAACTATGGCTACACCTTC.

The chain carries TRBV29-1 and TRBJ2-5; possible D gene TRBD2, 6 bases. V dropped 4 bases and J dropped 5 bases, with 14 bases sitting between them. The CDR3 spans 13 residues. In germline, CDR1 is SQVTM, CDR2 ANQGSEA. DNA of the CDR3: TGCAGCGTTGCCCCGTCGGGGAGGGAGACCCAGTACTTC. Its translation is CSVAPSGRETQYF.

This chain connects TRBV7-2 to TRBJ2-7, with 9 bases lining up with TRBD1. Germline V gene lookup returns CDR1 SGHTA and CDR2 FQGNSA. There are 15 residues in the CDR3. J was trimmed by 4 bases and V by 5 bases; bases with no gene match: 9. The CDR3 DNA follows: TGTGCCAGCAGCCCGGCGGACAGGGGTTGGTACGAGCAGTACTTC. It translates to CASSPADRGWYEQYF.

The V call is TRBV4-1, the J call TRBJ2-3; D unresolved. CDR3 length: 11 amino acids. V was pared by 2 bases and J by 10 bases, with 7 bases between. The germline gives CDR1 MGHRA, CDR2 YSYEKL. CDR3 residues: CASSQHLSQYF. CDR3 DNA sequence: TGCGCCAGCAGCCAACACCTATCGCAGTATTTT.

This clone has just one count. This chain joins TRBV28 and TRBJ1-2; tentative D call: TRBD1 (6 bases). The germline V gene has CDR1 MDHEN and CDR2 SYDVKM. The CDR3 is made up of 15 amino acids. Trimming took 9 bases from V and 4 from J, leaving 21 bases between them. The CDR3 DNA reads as TGTGCCAGTTACCAAATCCCGGACAGAGGCTATGGCTACACCTTC. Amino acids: CASYQIPDRGYGYTF.

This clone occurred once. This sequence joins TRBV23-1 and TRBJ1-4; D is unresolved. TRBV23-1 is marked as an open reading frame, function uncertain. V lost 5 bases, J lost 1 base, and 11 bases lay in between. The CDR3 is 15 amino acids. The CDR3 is CASSTDGLTNEKLFF. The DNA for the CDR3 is TGCGCCAGCAGTACCGACGGGTTAACTAATGAAAAACTGTTTTTT.

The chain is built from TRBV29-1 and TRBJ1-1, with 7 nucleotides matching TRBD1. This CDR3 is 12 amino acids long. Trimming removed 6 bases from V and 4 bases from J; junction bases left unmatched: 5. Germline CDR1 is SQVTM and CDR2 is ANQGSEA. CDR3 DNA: TGCAGCGTAGAGGCAGGGGGCACTGAAGCTTTCTTT. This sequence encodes CSVEAGGTEAFF. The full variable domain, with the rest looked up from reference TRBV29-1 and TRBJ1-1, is SAVISQKPSRDICQRGTSLTIQCQVDSQVTMMFWYRQQPGQSLTLIATANQGSEATYESGFVIDKFPISRPNLTFSTLTVSNMSPEDSSIYLCSVEAGGTEAFFGQGTRLTVV.

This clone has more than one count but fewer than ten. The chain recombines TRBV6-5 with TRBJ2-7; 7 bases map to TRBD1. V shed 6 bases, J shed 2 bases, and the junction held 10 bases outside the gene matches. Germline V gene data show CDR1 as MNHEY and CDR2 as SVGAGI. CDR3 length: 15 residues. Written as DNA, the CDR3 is TGTGCCAGCAGGCCCGGGACAGCAACCCCCTACGAGCAGTACTTC. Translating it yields CASRPGTATPYEQYF.

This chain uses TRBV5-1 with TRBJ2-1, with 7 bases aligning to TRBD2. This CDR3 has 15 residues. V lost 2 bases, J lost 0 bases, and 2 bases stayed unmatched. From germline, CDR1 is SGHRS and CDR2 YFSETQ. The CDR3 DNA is TGCGCCAGCAGCTTCGGGGGGAACTCCTACAATGAGCAGTTCTTC. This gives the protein CASSFGGNSYNEQFF.

The CDR3 DNA is TGTGCCAGCAGTTTAGTATCTCTTAGCGGAGTACACCAAGAGACCCAGTACTTC. It translates to CASSLVSLSGVHQETQYF. This chain joins TRBV28 and TRBJ2-5; tentative D call: TRBD2 (6 bases). Germline lookup yields CDR1 MDHEN and CDR2 SYDVKM. The CDR3 is made up of 18 amino acids. The V end was cut by 2 bases, the J end by 0 bases, with 19 bases between.

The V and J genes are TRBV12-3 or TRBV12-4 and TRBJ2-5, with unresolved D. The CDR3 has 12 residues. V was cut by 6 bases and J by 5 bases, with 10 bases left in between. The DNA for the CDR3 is TGTGCCAGCAGCTTGATCGGGGAGACCCAGTACTTC. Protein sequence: CASSLIGETQYF.

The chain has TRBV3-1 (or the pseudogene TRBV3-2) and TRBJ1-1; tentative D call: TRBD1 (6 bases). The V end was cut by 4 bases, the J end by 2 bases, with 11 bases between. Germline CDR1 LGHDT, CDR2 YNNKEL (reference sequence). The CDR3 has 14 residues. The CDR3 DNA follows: TGTGCCAGCAGCCCCGGACAGTTAAACACTGAAGCTTTCTTT. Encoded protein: CASSPGQLNTEAFF.

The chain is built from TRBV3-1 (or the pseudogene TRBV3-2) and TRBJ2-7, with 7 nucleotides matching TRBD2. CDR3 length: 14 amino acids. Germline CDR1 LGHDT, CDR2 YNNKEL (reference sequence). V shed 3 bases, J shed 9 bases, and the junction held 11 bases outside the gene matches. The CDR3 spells CASSQGLMQRGQYF. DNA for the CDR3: TGTGCCAGCAGCCAGGGACTAATGCAACGAGGGCAGTACTTC.

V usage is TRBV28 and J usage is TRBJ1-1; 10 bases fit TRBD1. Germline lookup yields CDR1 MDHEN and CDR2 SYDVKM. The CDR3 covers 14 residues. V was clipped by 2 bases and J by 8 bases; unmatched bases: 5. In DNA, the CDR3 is TGTGCCAGCAGTTTAAGTATGGGACAGGGGGAAGCTTTCTTT. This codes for CASSLSMGQGEAFF.

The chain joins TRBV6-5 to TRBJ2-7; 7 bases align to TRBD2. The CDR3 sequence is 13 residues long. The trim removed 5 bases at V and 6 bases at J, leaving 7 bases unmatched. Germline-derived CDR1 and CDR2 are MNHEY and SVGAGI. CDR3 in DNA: TGTGCCAGCAGTAGTTTGGGAGGGATCGAGCAGTACTTC. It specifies CASSSLGGIEQYF.

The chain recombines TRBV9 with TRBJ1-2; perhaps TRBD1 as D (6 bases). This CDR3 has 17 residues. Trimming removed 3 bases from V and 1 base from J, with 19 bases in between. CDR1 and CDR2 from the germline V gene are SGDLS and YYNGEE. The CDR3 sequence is CASSGGKQGHSNYGYTF. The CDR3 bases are TGTGCCAGCAGCGGGGGGAAACAGGGTCACAGTAACTATGGCTACACCTTC.

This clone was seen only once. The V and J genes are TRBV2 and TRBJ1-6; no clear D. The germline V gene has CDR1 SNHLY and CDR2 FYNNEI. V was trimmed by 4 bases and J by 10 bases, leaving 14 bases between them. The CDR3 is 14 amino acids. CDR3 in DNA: TGTGCCAGCAGTGGGCACATCAGGAACTCACCCCTCCACTTT. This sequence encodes CASSGHIRNSPLHF.

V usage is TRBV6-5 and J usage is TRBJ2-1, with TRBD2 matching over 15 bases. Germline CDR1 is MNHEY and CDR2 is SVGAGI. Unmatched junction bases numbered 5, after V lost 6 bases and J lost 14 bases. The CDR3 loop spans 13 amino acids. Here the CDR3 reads CASRGTSGGPEFF. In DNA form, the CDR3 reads TGTGCCAGCAGGGGGACTAGCGGGGGGCCGGAGTTCTTC.

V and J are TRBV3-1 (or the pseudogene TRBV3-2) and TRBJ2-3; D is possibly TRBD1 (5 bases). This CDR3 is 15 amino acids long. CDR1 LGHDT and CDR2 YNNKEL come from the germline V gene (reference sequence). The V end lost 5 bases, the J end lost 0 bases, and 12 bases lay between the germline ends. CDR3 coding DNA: TGTGCCAGCAGCGAAATAGGGGCTAGCACAGATACGCAGTATTTT. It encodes CASSEIGASTDTQYF.

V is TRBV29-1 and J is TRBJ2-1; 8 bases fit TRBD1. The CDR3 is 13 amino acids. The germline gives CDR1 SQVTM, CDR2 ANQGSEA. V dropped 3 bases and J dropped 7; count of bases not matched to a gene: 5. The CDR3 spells CSVDRGRENEQFF. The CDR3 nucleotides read TGCAGCGTTGACAGGGGGCGCGAGAATGAGCAGTTCTTC.

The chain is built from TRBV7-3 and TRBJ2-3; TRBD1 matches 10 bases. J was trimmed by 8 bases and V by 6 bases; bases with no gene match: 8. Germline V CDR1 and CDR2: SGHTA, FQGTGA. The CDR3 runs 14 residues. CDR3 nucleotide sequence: TGTGCCAGCAGGGGGACAGGGGCTACGGGTACGCAGTATTTT. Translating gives CASRGTGATGTQYF.

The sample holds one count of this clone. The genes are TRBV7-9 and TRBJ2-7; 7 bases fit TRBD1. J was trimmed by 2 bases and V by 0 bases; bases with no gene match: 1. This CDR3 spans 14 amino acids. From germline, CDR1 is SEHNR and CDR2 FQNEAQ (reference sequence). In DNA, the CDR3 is TGTGCCAGCAGCTTAGCGACAGGGACCTACGAGCAGTACTTC. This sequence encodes CASSLATGTYEQYF.

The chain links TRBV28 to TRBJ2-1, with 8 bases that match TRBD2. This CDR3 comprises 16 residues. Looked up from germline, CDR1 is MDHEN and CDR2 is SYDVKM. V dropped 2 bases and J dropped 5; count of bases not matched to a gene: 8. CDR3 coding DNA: TGTGCCAGCAGTTTAGAAAGGAGCGGGAGACACAATGAGCAGTTCTTC. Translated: CASSLERSGRHNEQFF.